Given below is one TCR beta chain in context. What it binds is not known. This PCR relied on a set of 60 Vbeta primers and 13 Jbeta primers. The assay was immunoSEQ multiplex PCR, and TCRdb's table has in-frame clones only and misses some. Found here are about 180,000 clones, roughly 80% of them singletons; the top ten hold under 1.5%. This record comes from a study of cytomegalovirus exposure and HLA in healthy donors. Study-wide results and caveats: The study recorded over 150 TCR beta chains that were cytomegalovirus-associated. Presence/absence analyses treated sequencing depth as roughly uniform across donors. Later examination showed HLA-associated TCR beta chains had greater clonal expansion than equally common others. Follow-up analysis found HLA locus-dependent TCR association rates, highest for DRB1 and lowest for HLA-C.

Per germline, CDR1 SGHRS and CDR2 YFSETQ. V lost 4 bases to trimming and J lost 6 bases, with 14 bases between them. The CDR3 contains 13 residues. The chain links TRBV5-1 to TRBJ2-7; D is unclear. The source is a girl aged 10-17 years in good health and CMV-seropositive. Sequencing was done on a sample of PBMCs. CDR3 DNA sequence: TGCGCCAGCAGCCCGAGTACGTCTAGCGAGCAGTACTTC. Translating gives CASSPSTSSEQYF.